This is a list of T cell receptor beta chains from one sample in a study of a mutant IDH1 vaccine in newly diagnosed glioma. Their antigens are not known. Profiling relied on immunoSEQ multiplex PCR, and the TCRdb table lists in-frame clones only, not all of them. The sample has approximately 39,000 clones; roughly 79% are singletons. The source material was PBMCs, sampled from a glioma patient whose treatment included an IDH1 peptide vaccine. The receptor set was obtained from a man aged 35-49 years with glioma. Each CDR3 is given with its conserved first and last residue. A D gene is named only where the DNA matches it firmly. Clone size is stated in some rows and not others, as once, few, many or a class when expanded.

>TRBJ1-2|TRBV18|-|13|-
CASSPGPIYGYTF
TGTGCCAGCTCACCGGGTCCGATCTATGGCTACACCTTC
>TRBJ1-4|TRBV27|-|15|-
CASSLFRALNEKLFF
TGTGCCAGCAGTTTATTTAGGGCTCTGAATGAAAAACTGTTTTTT
>TRBJ1-4|TRBV27|TRBD1|15|-
CASSSRDRKNEKLFF
TGTGCCAGCAGTAGCCGGGACAGGAAAAATGAAAAACTGTTTTTT
>TRBJ1-3|TRBV27|-|11|-
CASARGNTIYF
TGTGCCAGCGCCCGAGGAAACACCATATATTTT
>TRBJ1-6|TRBV30|-|16|-
CAWGRASLSYNSPLHF
TGTGCCTGGGGGAGGGCCAGCCTCTCCTATAATTCACCCCTCCACTTT
>TRBJ2-7|TRBV7-2|TRBD2|14|-
CASSGSGGSYEQYF
TGTGCCAGCAGCGGTAGCGGGGGGTCCTACGAGCAGTACTTC
>TRBJ2-1|TRBV11-2|TRBD2|16|-
CASTQRLAGGPNEQFF
TGTGCCAGCACCCAACGACTAGCGGGGGGCCCAAATGAGCAGTTCTTC
>TRBJ1-5|TRBV29-1|-|13|-
CSVRGGDGQPQHF
TGCAGCGTTCGGGGGGGGGATGGACAGCCCCAGCATTTT
>TRBJ2-5|TRBV7-2|-|16|-
CASSLAATNLQETQYF
TGTGCCAGCAGCTTAGCTGCCACCAACCTCCAAGAGACCCAGTACTTC
>TRBJ1-1|TRBV30|-|14|-
CAWIRFTMNTEAFF
TGTGCCTGGATTCGATTTACCATGAACACTGAAGCTTTCTTT
>TRBJ1-2|TRBV19|-|12|-
CASTPGTRGYTF
TGTGCCAGTACTCCCGGGACCCGAGGCTACACCTTC
>TRBJ1-4|TRBV2|-|14|-
CASRGHGPNEKLFF
TGTGCCAGCAGAGGACACGGACCCAACGAAAAACTGTTTTTT
>TRBJ2-5|TRBV5-4|-|13|-
CASRWDYQETQYF
TGTGCCAGCAGATGGGACTACCAAGAGACCCAGTACTTC
>TRBJ1-2|TRBV14|TRBD1|13|-
CASSQLTGYGYTF
TGTGCCAGCAGCCAATTGACAGGGTATGGCTACACCTTC
>TRBJ2-5|TRBV7-2|TRBD2|14|-
CASSLAGGPGEQYF
TGTGCCAGCAGCTTGGCGGGAGGGCCAGGGGAGCAGTACTTC
>TRBJ1-2|TRBV7-2|-|14|once
CASPGGVSNYGYTF
TGTGCCAGCCCGGGGGGAGTGTCAAACTATGGCTACACCTTC
>TRBJ2-7|TRBV5-6|TRBD2|14|-
CASSTGLVRYEQYF
TGTGCCAGCAGTACCGGACTAGTTCGCTACGAGCAGTACTTC
>TRBJ2-3|TRBV7-2|TRBD2|16|-
CASSRRVAGGTDTQYF
TGTGCCAGCAGCCGGCGTGTAGCGGGGGGGACAGATACGCAGTATTTT
>TRBJ1-4|TRBV28|-|13|-
CASRATLDEKLFF
TGTGCCAGCAGGGCCACCCTGGATGAAAAACTGTTTTTT
>TRBJ2-1|TRBV5-6|-|16|-
CASSTAVGASYNEQFF
TGTGCCAGCAGCACGGCGGTTGGGGCTAGCTACAATGAGCAGTTCTTC
>TRBJ2-3|TRBV7-2|-|17|-
CASSLVGGGRSTDTQYF
TGTGCCAGCAGCTTAGTGGGAGGGGGGCGGAGCACAGATACGCAGTATTTT
>TRBJ2-7|TRBV5-6|-|14|-
CASSLRTVGNEQYF
TGTGCCAGCAGCTTGAGGACAGTGGGAAACGAGCAGTACTTC
>TRBJ1-6|TRBV19|-|15|-
CASSIQPPEASPLHF
TGTGCCAGTAGTATTCAGCCACCGGAGGCTTCACCCCTCCACTTT